Presented here are 16 T cell receptor beta chains from one specimen sequenced in a study of T cells in tuberculosis. Produced via immunoSEQ multiplex PCR; TCRdb's table is partial and in-frame only. The repertoire includes approximately 31,000 clones, roughly 96% of them detected once, and under 3% sits in the top ten. Sequenced: PBMCs. The receptors shown here come from a donor aged 10 to 29 with latent tuberculosis or without tuberculosis infection.

As DNA, the CDR3 is TGTGCCAGCAGCCAAGTCGGAGCTCCCTACGAGCAGTACTTC. Translation: CASSQVGAPYEQYF. The rearrangement links TRBV14 to TRBJ2-7; D uncertain. CDR1 is SGHDN and CDR2 is FVKESK in the germline V gene. Trimming took off 1 base at V and 2 bases at J, with 9 bases between the two ends. The CDR3 spans 14 residues.

The rearrangement joins TRBV2 to TRBJ1-1; weak D call: TRBD1 (5 bases). This CDR3 spans 16 amino acids. Trimming left V 3 bases short and J 1 base short, with 15 bases between. Germline CDR1 SNHLY, CDR2 FYNNEI. The CDR3 protein is CASSEGNRYSNTEAFF. The CDR3, as DNA: TGTGCCAGCAGTGAGGGGAACAGGTATTCGAACACTGAAGCTTTCTTT.

The chain combines TRBV7-9 with TRBJ1-1; 7 bases are shared with TRBD1. Germline V gene sequence: CDR1 SEHNR, CDR2 FQNEAQ (reference sequence). Trimming cost V 3 bases and J 5 bases; bases outside gene matches: 6. The CDR3 contains 14 residues. The CDR3 here is CASSLQGVRTEAFF. CDR3 in DNA: TGTGCCAGCAGCTTGCAGGGGGTTAGGACTGAAGCTTTCTTT.

V is TRBV11-2 and J is TRBJ2-7; the D is unclear. Looked up from germline, CDR1 is SGHAT and CDR2 is FQNNGV. CDR3 length: 14 amino acids. The V end was cut by 7 bases, the J end by 2 bases, with 15 bases between. The CDR3 here is CASNLYGGTYEQYF. CDR3 nucleotide sequence: TGTGCCAGCAATCTTTATGGCGGAACCTACGAGCAGTACTTC.

J is TRBJ1-5 and V is TRBV28, with TRBD1 matching 7 bases. V gave up 4 bases and J gave up 7 bases; unmatched junction bases: 7. The germline gives CDR1 MDHEN, CDR2 SYDVKM. The CDR3 totals 14 residues. The CDR3 spells CASSSTGTAQPQHF. CDR3 coding DNA: TGTGCCAGCAGTTCCACCGGGACAGCACAGCCCCAGCATTTT. Based on the CDR3 plus reference TRBV28 and TRBJ1-5, the full variable domain is DVKVTQSSRYLVKRTGEKVFLECVQDMDHENMFWYRQDPGLGLRLIYFSYDVKMKEKGDIPEGYSVSREKKERFSLILESASTNQTSMYLCASSSTGTAQPQHFGDGTRLSIL.

The chain combines TRBV29-1 with TRBJ2-5, with 10 bases fitting TRBD1. Germline CDR1 and CDR2: SQVTM and ANQGSEA. V gave up 3 bases and J gave up 3 bases; unmatched junction bases: 4. The length of the CDR3 is 14 residues. The CDR3 nucleotides are TGCAGCGTTGACGGGACAGGGGTGAAAGAGACCCAGTACTTC. Amino acid sequence: CSVDGTGVKETQYF.

The chain carries TRBV18 and TRBJ2-7, with TRBD1 as a possible D gene (6 bases). The germline V gene has CDR1 KGHSH and CDR2 LQKENI. CDR3 size: 14 residues. V was pared by 1 base and J by 5 bases, with 12 bases between. In DNA form, the CDR3 reads TGTGCCAGCTCACCACGGACAGTCCGAGACGAGCAGTACTTC. Protein sequence: CASSPRTVRDEQYF.

The J gene is TRBJ2-7, the V gene TRBV7-2; 7 nucleotides align to TRBD2. With 3 bases clipped from V and 2 bases from J, the junction kept 4 bases outside the gene matches. Germline V CDR1 and CDR2: SGHTA, FQGNSA. The CDR3 has 14 amino acids. CDR3 DNA sequence: TGTGCCAGCAGCTTCCCGGGACTAACCTACGAGCAGTACTTC. Its translation is CASSFPGLTYEQYF.

This clone was seen just once. V is TRBV15 and J is TRBJ1-2; TRBD1 might be the D (6 bases). V was pared by 3 bases and J by 1 base, with 9 bases between. Germline CDR1 LNHNV, CDR2 YYDKDF (reference sequence). This CDR3 has 14 amino acids. The chain's CDR3 is CATSSQGINYGYTF. The CDR3 coding sequence is TGTGCCACCAGCAGCCAGGGGATTAACTATGGCTACACCTTC.

This chain uses TRBV10-1 with TRBJ2-3; 7 nucleotides line up with TRBD2. V was pared by 8 bases and J by 1 base, with 12 bases of the junction left unmatched. CDR1 and CDR2 (germline): WNHNN, SYGVQD (reference sequence). The CDR3 totals 16 residues. The CDR3 DNA is TGCGCCAGCGGGACTAAAGGAGGCAGGGGCACAGATACGCAGTATTTT. This encodes CASGTKGGRGTDTQYF.

The CDR3 DNA sequence: TGCGCCAGCAGCCCCCACCGTGGCATCATAAATTCACCCCTCCACTTT. Protein sequence: CASSPHRGIINSPLHF. The rearrangement uses TRBV4-3 and TRBJ1-6; no clear D. Germline loops: CDR1 LGHNA, CDR2 YSLEER. Trimming left V 4 bases short and J 7 bases short, with 17 bases between. CDR3 length equals 16 residues.

The chain has TRBV5-5 and TRBJ2-5, with TRBD2 as a possible D gene (6 bases). The V gene lost 0 bases and the J gene lost 3 bases, with 12 bases spanning the gap. The CDR3 has 15 amino acids. Looked up from germline, CDR1 is SGHKS and CDR2 is YYEKEE (reference sequence). DNA for the CDR3: TGTGCCAGCAGCTTGGGCGGGACTTCCAAAGAGACCCAGTACTTC. Its translation is CASSLGGTSKETQYF. The whole variable domain, remainder taken from reference TRBV5-5 and TRBJ2-5, is DAGVTQSPTHLIKTRGQQVTLRCSPISGHKSVSWYQQVLGQGPQFIFQYYEKEERGRGNFPDRFSARQFPNYSSELNVNALLLGDSALYLCASSLGGTSKETQYFGPGTRLLVL.

DNA of the CDR3: TGTGCCAGCAGCTCGACAGGGGTCTACAATGAGCAGTTCTTC. Protein sequence: CASSSTGVYNEQFF. The gene calls are TRBV5-6 and TRBJ2-1; 8 bases line up with TRBD1. The J segment lost 3 bases and the V segment lost 3 bases, leaving 2 bases of the junction unmatched. The CDR3 contains 14 residues. Germline values: CDR1 SGHDT, CDR2 YYEEEE.

This clone came up once. The rearrangement joins TRBV27 to TRBJ1-2, with a weak D call TRBD1 (6 bases). The V end lost 4 bases, the J end lost 2 bases, and 17 bases lay between the germline ends. Germline V lookup: CDR1 MNHEY, CDR2 SMNVEV (reference sequence). CDR3 length: 16 amino acids. The CDR3 region is CASSSIYDRRNYGYTF. The CDR3 DNA sequence: TGTGCCAGCAGTTCTATCTACGACAGGCGGAACTATGGCTACACCTTC.

The rearrangement uses TRBV4-2 and TRBJ2-1, with unresolved D. Trimming left V 4 bases short and J 9 bases short, with 7 bases between. This CDR3 spans 11 amino acids. In germline, CDR1 is LGHNA, CDR2 YNFKEQ. The CDR3 is CASSPPGEQFF. CDR3 nucleotides: TGTGCCAGCAGCCCCCCCGGTGAGCAGTTCTTC.

The CDR3 DNA is TGTGCCAGCAGGGAGGGCAATCAGCCCCAGCATTTT. The encoded protein is CASREGNQPQHF. The V and J genes are TRBV27 and TRBJ1-5, with D uncertain. The CDR3 has 12 amino acids. V dropped 6 bases and J dropped 2 bases, with 5 bases sitting between them. Germline V gives CDR1 MNHEY, CDR2 SMNVEV (reference sequence).